This TCR beta chain was sequenced during a study of T cell repertoires in cytomegalovirus infection. In the study overall: Selected CMV epitopes included recently identified HLA-C-restricted ones as well as well-studied HLA-B-restricted ones. An indication of both CMV infection and matching HLA type came from public TCR beta signatures. General study points: Summed frequency of public TCR beta families distinguished CMV carriers with the relevant HLA. In two of eight donors, the top clonotype was HLA-C-restricted CMV-specific.

A remark on this clonotype: The antigen is not known.

TCRdb re-called the reads with MiXCR, one entry per CDR3 protein. Of about 920,000 distinct CDR3 sequences listed, about a third are singletons. Trimming removed 8 bases from V and 4 bases from J, with 12 bases in between. The CDR3 consists of 13 residues. Germline V gene data show CDR1 as ENHRY and CDR2 as SYGVKD. The chain carries TRBV10-3 and TRBJ1-3; unclear D gene. The clonotype comes from a human donor in good health (CMV status not recorded). Some clones in this sample may be carry-over from other donors' samples. This specimen was cultured CD8+ T cells from PBMCs, taken from culture after CMV antigen stimulation. CDR3 DNA: TGTGCCATCGAAGACACTCTGGGAAACACCATATATTTT. It encodes CAIEDTLGNTIYF.